This T cell receptor beta chain was captured by sequencing in a study of cytomegalovirus exposure and HLA in healthy donors. V dropped 8 bases and J dropped 1 base, with 12 bases sitting between them. From germline, CDR1 is SGHAT and CDR2 FQNNGV. This CDR3 spans 14 amino acids. This PCR relied on a set of 60 Vbeta primers and 13 Jbeta primers. Measured with immunoSEQ multiplex PCR; TCRdb has only the in-frame clones, and not every one. The sample records some 200,000 clones, roughly four fifths being singletons. The chain employs TRBV11-2 and TRBJ2-4; perhaps TRBD1 as D (6 bases). The receptor was derived from a woman aged 18-30 years in good health and CMV-seronegative. Material for sequencing was PBMCs. The CDR3 loop reads CASLYTGAKNIQYF. Written as DNA, the CDR3 is TGTGCCAGCCTCTACACAGGGGCCAAAAACATTCAGTACTTC.